The entry that follows covers one T cell receptor beta chain sequence. Germline V gene sequence: CDR1 SGHTA, CDR2 FQGNSA. Trimming pared 4 bases from V and 0 bases from J, leaving 12 bases between. This CDR3 comprises 15 residues. The sample is drawn from a study of CD8+ T cells in alopecia areata. Following RNA extraction, reverse transcription yielded cDNA that acted as the sequencing template. Clones were read by immunoSEQ multiplex PCR, and TCRdb kept only the in-frame ones, dropping some. Of about 200,000 clones in the sample, about 50% were seen once. Treatment here: oral pan-JAK inhibitor, 5-10 mg twice daily. Lesional scalp punch biopsies and peripheral blood were collected from alopecia areata patients.

The source of this sequence is a human donor with alopecia areata. Sequenced material: CD4+ T cells sorted from blood, taken at week 4, from a patient treated with tofacitinib. This chain links TRBV7-2 with TRBJ1-1, with D unresolved. The CDR3 DNA sequence: TGTGCCAGCAGCTCCTACAGATCCATGAACACTGAAGCTTTCTTT. This encodes CASSSYRSMNTEAFF.